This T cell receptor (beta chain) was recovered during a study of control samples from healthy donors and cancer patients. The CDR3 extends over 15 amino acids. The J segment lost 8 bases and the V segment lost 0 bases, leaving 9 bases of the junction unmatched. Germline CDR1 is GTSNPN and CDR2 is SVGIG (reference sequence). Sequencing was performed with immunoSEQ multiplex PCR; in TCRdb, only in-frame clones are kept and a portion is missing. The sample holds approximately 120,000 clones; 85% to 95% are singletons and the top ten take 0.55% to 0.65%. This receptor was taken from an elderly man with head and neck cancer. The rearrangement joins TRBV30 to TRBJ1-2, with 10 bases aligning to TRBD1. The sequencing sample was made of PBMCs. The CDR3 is CAWSVGQGGFVGYTF. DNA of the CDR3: TGTGCCTGGAGTGTCGGACAGGGGGGTTTCGTCGGCTACACCTTC.